This T cell receptor (beta chain) originates from a study of T cells in Graves' hyperthyroidism and ophthalmopathy. This clonotype has a handful of counts. The antigen is unknown. One junction end does not reproduce the germline sequence, and a read error may be involved. Amplified TCR beta CDR3 regions derived from RNA transcripts. RT-PCR in the first round (using the HTBI primer set) targeted the TCR CDR3. Using its own MiXCR run on the multiplex PCR reads, TCRdb lists one record per CDR3 protein. The table records approximately 640,000 distinct CDR3 sequences, 15% to 20% of them present only once. The CDR3 has 14 amino acids. From germline, CDR1 is MGHDK and CDR2 SYGVNS. Study results and caveats: Clonotypes that were expanded in thyroid above 0.001 mostly appeared in blood too. Ophthalmopathy and stable hyperthyroidism were separated by a 13 V-J model.

Those with hyperthyroidism were 18 to 65 years old, newly diagnosed, and ill for under 2 months. The PBMCs studied were ones that came from 8 to 10 ml fresh peripheral blood. The source is a woman aged 25 to 39 with Graves' hyperthyroidism. Sequencing was performed on blood. V gene TRBV25-1 combines with J gene TRBJ2-7; TRBD2 might be the D (5 bases). The CDR3 DNA is TGTGCCAGCAGTGAATCGGGAAACTCCTATGAGCAGTACTTC. Protein: CASSESGNSYEQYF.